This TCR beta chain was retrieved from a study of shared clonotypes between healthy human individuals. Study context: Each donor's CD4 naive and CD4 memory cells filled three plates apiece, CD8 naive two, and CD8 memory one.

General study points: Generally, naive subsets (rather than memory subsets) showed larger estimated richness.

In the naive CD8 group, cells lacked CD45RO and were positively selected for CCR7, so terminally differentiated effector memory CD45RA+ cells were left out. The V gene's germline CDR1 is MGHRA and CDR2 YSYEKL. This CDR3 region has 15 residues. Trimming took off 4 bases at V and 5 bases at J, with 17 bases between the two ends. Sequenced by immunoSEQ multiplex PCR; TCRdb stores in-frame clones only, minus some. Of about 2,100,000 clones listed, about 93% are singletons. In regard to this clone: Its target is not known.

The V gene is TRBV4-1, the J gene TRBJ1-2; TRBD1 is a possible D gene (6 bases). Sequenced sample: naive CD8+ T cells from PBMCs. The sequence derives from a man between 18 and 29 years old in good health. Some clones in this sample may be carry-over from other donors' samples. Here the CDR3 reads CASSPGAQGGYGYTF. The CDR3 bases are TGCGCCAGCAGCCCCGGGGCACAGGGCGGGTATGGCTACACCTTC.